This TCR beta chain was observed in a study of shared clonotypes between healthy human individuals. The CDR3 runs 16 residues. The protocol was immunoSEQ multiplex PCR, while the TCRdb copy is restricted to in-frame clones and leaves out a portion. The sample carries under 2.5 million clones, around 92% recorded once. CD4+ cells underwent separation, giving CD45RA+ naive and CD45RA-negative memory subsets. Study conclusions and caveats: The study drew on few donors, limiting represented genetic and exposure-history diversity. Several donors showed sharing of approximately 4.7% of naive CD4 clonotypes.

Comments on this clone: Its target is unknown.

Sequencing was carried out using naive CD4+ T cells from PBMCs. This sample's subset: CD45RA+ positively selected. J is TRBJ1-1 and V is TRBV21-1; the table assigns TRBD1, which was not confirmed against the DNA. TRBV21-1 is recorded as a pseudogene. This sequence originates from a young man in good health. Some clones in this sample may be carry-over from other donors' samples. In DNA form, the CDR3 reads TGTGCCAGCAGTCCGACCCCGGGACAGCTGAACACTGAAGCTTTCTTT. Its translation: CASSPTPGQLNTEAFF.